This T cell receptor (beta chain) is from a study of blood T cell repertoires in COVID-19. In the study overall: Both acute and convalescent COVID-19 samples were obtained from the United States, Italy and Spain.

Germline CDR1 and CDR2: MDHEN and SYDVKM. The CDR3 totals 11 residues. The germline V and J ends were trimmed by 6 bases and 8 bases, with 10 bases remaining between them. As handled by the study authors: Reference gene primers were amplified, and this amplification served to estimate nucleated cell counts. The table came from immunoSEQ multiplex PCR; TCRdb's copy has only in-frame clones and leaves some out. The V and J calls and clone size were taken over from that table, and D and trimming were inferred from the DNA. The sample carries around 120,000 clones, around 89% recorded once. The chain recombines TRBV28 with TRBJ1-2; no clear D gene. The receptor was derived from a human donor in a cohort sampled during active COVID-19. Sequenced material: peripheral blood. The CDR3 coding sequence is TGTGCCAGCAGCGGTACCAGGGGCTACACCTTC. Translated, it gives CASSGTRGYTF.